This T cell receptor beta chain was retrieved from a study of blood T cell repertoires in COVID-19. As for the study in general: The cDNA or gDNA used as material had been derived from T cells, B-cell-depleted T cells, or PBMCs.

The CDR3 length is 15 residues. Germline V gene lookup returns CDR1 SSHAT and CDR2 FNYEAQ (reference sequence). Comment on this clone: Its ends do not fully match the called genes, so a read error is possible.

Assay: immunoSEQ multiplex PCR; the TCRdb copy retains only in-frame clones and omits some. The profile shows over 300,000 clones, more than 75% of them singletons. Participants' own reports of clinical history determined their cohort assignment. Donors of Cohort 3 who recovered were those that had two negative PCRs, clearance, or symptom resolution. Material for sequencing was PBMCs or T cells enriched from blood (not recorded which). The clonotype comes from a woman younger than 30 who had recovered from COVID-19. The gene calls are TRBV7-7 and TRBJ2-5; TRBD2 is a possible D gene (5 bases). CDR3 DNA: TGTGCTAGCAGCTCGGAAAGCGGATTACAAGAGACCCAGTACTTC. This encodes CASSSESGLQETQYF.